What follows is one TCR beta chain and its context. Using immunoSEQ multiplex PCR, the repertoire was profiled, and TCRdb retains in-frame clones only, with some absent. The data contain 700,000 to 750,000 clones, roughly 88% of them singletons. Trimming took off 7 bases at V and 0 bases at J, with 23 bases between the two ends. The CDR3 runs to 17 residues. The germline V gene encodes CDR1 SQVTM and CDR2 ANQGSEA. The entry originates in a study of shared T cell receptors in the human thymus. The same data also contributed to another study, on human thymus T cells. In that study: The thymus tissue came from resections taken during corrective heart surgery. There appeared to be biased usage of V and J genes in thymic and blood repertoires. Related research has reported that thymic repertoires overlap highly among unrelated individuals.

The specimen sequenced was thymocytes. The TCR sequence derives from a girl under three years old with a congenital heart defect. This chain uses TRBV29-1 with TRBJ2-3; D may be TRBD2 (6 bases). CDR3 residues: CSAGIEPGTPSTDTQYF. CDR3 nucleotide sequence: TGCAGCGCTGGAATTGAGCCCGGGACTCCGAGCACAGATACGCAGTATTTT.